The 7 T cell receptor beta chains listed next were all sequenced from one sample in a study of shared clonotypes between healthy human individuals. The protocol was immunoSEQ multiplex PCR, while the TCRdb copy is restricted to in-frame clones and leaves out a portion. The table shows millions of clones, with approximately 90% occurring only once. The sample consisted of naive CD4+ T cells sorted from blood. Subset specified: CD45RA+ positively selected. These receptors all stem from a man in his late teens or twenties in good health.

On this clone: The sample contains more than one DNA sequence encoding this CDR3. The chain recombines TRBV30 with TRBJ1-5; D may be TRBD1 (5 bases). Looked up from germline, CDR1 is GTSNPN and CDR2 is SVGIG (reference sequence). The CDR3 runs to 13 residues. V was clipped by 5 bases and J by 3 bases, with 11 bases between them. CDR3 in amino acids: CAWAGQANQPQHF. Here the CDR3 DNA reads TGTGCCTGGGCAGGGCAGGCCAATCAGCCCCAGCATTTT.

The V gene is TRBV6-1, the J gene TRBJ2-5, with TRBD2 matching 7 bases. Germline assignment: CDR1 MNHNS and CDR2 SASEGT. V shed 7 bases and J 1 base; nucleotides not matched to a gene: 6. CDR3 length: 14 amino acids. The CDR3 DNA is TGTGCCAGCACCTTGGGGAGGGGCCAAGAGACCCAGTACTTC. This gives the protein CASTLGRGQETQYF.

The chain has TRBV2 and TRBJ1-2; D unclear. Germline assignment: CDR1 SNHLY and CDR2 FYNNEI. Trimming removed 4 bases from V and 2 bases from J, with 11 bases in between. This CDR3 contains 14 residues. The CDR3 spells CASSGEGVNYGYTF. Here the CDR3 DNA reads TGTGCCAGCAGTGGTGAAGGCGTGAACTATGGCTACACCTTC.

On this clone itself: The same CDR3 is also encoded by other DNA sequences in this sample. V is TRBV5-1 and J is TRBJ2-7, with 8 bases matching TRBD1. This CDR3 contains 15 residues. CDR1 SGHRS and CDR2 YFSETQ come from the germline V gene. The junction had 7 bases not matched to a gene; V was cut back by 4 bases and J by 1 base. The CDR3 region is CASSLGGTGSYEQYF. DNA of the CDR3: TGCGCCAGCAGCCTTGGGGGGACAGGATCCTACGAGCAGTACTTC.

The chain links TRBV6-6 to TRBJ2-2, with 10 bases matching TRBD2. With 8 bases clipped from V and 15 bases from J, the junction kept 15 bases outside the gene matches. The CDR3 is 14 amino acids. Germline V gene data show CDR1 as MNHNY and CDR2 as SVGAGI (reference sequence). The CDR3 DNA follows: TGTGCCAGCCTCCAAGATGAGCGGGGGGGTGGGATGTTTTTT. Translating it yields CASLQDERGGGMFF.

The chain joins TRBV5-1 to TRBJ2-5, with D perhaps TRBD1 (5 bases). The CDR3 totals 14 residues. V was shortened by 0 bases and J by 1 base, with 7 bases between the two germline ends. The germline V gene encodes CDR1 SGHRS and CDR2 YFSETQ. The CDR3, as DNA: TGCGCCAGCAGCTTGGCAGGGTTCCAAGAGACCCAGTACTTC. Translated, it gives CASSLAGFQETQYF.

V is TRBV6-6 and J is TRBJ1-4; no definite D call. With 4 bases removed from V and 8 bases from J, the gap between germline ends came to 17 bases. The germline gives CDR1 MNHNY, CDR2 SVGAGI (reference sequence). CDR3 length: 15 amino acids. The CDR3 loop is CASSWLPGGSEKLFF. CDR3 in DNA: TGTGCCAGCAGTTGGCTCCCGGGAGGGTCCGAAAAACTGTTTTTT.